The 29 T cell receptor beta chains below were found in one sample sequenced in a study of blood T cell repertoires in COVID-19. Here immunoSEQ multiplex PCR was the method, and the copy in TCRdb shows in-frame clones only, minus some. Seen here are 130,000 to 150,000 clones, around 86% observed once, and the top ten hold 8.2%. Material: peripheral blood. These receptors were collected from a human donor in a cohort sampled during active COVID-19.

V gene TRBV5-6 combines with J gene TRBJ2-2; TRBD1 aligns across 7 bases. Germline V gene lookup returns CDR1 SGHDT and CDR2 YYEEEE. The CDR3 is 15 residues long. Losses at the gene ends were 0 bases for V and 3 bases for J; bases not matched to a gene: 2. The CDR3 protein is CASSLGGGYTGELFF. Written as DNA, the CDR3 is TGTGCCAGCAGCTTGGGAGGGGGCTACACCGGGGAGCTGTTTTTT.

The CDR3 protein is CASSEEQGVSNQPQHF. Written as DNA, the CDR3 is TGTGCCAGCAGTGAGGAACAGGGTGTTAGCAATCAGCCCCAGCATTTT. The chain combines TRBV6-4 with TRBJ1-5, with D tentatively TRBD1 (6 bases). Germline V gene sequence: CDR1 MRHNA, CDR2 SNTAGT. Trimming shortened V by 3 bases and J by 0 bases, and 12 bases separated the two germline ends. The CDR3 totals 16 residues.

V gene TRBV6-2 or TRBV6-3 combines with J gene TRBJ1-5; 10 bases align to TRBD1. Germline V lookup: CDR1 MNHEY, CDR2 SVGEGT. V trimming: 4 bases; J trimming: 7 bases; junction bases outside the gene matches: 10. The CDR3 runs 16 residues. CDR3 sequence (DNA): TGTGCCAGCAGTTTTCGGCCGGGACAGGGGAACCAGCCCCAGCATTTT. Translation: CASSFRPGQGNQPQHF.

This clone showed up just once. The CDR3 loop is CASPGPGQGREKLFF. The CDR3 DNA reads as TGTGCCAGCCCCGGACCGGGACAGGGACGGGAAAAACTGTTTTTT. This chain connects TRBV2 to TRBJ1-4, with 9 bases identical to TRBD1. CDR3 length equals 15 residues. J gave up 8 bases and V 8 bases, and 12 bases lay outside the gene matches. The germline gives CDR1 SNHLY, CDR2 FYNNEI.

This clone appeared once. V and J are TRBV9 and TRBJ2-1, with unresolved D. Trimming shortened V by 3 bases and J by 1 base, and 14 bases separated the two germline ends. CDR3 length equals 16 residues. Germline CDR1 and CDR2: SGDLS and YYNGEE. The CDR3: CASSAPAANSYNEQFF. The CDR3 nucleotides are TGTGCCAGCAGCGCACCTGCCGCGAATTCCTACAATGAGCAGTTCTTC.

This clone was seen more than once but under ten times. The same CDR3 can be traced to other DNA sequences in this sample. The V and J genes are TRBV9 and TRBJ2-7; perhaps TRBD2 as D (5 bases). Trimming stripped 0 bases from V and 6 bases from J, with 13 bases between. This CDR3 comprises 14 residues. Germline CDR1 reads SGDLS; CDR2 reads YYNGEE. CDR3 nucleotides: TGTGCCAGCAGCGTAGACCCGGACTCGGGCGAGCAGTACTTC. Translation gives CASSVDPDSGEQYF.

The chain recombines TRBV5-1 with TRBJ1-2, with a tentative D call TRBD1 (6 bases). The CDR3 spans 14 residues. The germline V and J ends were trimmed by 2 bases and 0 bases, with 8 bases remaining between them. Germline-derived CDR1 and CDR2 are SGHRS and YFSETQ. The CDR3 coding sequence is TGCGCCAGCAGCTTAGGGGGGGCTAACTATGGCTACACCTTC. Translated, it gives CASSLGGANYGYTF.

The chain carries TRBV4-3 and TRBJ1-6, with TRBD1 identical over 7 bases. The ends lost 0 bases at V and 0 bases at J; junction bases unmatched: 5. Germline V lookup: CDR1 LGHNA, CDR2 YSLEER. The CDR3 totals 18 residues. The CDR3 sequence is CASSQETGASSYNSPLHF. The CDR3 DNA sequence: TGCGCCAGCAGCCAAGAAACAGGGGCGAGCTCCTATAATTCACCCCTCCACTTT.

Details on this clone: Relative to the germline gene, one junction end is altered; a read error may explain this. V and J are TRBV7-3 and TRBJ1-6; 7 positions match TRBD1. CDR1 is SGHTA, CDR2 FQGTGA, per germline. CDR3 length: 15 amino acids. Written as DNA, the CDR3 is TGTGCCAGCAGCCTAACCGGGACAGCCAATTCACCCCTCCACTTT. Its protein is CASSLTGTANSPLHF.

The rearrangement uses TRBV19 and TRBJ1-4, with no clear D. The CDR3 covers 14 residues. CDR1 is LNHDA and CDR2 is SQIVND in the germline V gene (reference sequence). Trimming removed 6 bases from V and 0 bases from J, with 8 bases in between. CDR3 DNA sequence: TGTGCCAGTAGGACGGAGGCAACTAATGAAAAACTGTTTTTT. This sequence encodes CASRTEATNEKLFF.

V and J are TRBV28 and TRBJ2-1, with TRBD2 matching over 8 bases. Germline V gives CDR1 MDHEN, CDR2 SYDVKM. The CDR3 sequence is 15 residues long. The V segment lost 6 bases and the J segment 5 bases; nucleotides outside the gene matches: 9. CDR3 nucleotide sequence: TGTGCCAGCAGACCCGGGACTAGTTTCCACAATGAGCAGTTCTTC. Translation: CASRPGTSFHNEQFF.

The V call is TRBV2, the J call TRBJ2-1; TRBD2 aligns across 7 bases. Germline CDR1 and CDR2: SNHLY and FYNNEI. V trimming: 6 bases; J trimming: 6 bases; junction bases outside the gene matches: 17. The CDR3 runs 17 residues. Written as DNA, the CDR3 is TGTGCCAGCAGATCTCCGTTCGGGGAGGGCCCTGGCAATGAGCAGTTCTTC. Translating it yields CASRSPFGEGPGNEQFF.

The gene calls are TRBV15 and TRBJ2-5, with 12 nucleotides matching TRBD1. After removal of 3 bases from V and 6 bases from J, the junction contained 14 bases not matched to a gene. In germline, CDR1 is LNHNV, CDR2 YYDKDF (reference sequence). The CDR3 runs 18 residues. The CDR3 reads CATSRLISPGQGAKTQYF. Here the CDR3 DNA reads TGTGCCACCAGCAGGCTCATTTCTCCGGGACAGGGGGCGAAGACCCAGTACTTC.

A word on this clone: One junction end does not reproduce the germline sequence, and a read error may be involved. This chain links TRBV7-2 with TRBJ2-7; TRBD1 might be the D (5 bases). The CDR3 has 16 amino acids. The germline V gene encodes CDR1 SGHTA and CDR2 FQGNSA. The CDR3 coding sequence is TGTGCCAGCAGCTTAGCTAGGTCCCTCCTAGGGGCCGATTTCCACTTC. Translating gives CASSLARSLLGADFHF.

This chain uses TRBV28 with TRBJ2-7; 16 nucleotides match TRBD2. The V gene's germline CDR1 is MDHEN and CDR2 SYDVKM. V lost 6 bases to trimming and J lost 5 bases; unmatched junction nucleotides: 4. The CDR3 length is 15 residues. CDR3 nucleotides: TGTGCCAGCAGCGGGACTAGCGGGAGGGCCCACGAGCAGTACTTC. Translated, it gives CASSGTSGRAHEQYF. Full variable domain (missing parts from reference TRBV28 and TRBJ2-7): DVKVTQSSRYLVKRTGEKVFLECVQDMDHENMFWYRQDPGLGLRLIYFSYDVKMKEKGDIPEGYSVSREKKERFSLILESASTNQTSMYLCASSGTSGRAHEQYFGPGTRLTVT.

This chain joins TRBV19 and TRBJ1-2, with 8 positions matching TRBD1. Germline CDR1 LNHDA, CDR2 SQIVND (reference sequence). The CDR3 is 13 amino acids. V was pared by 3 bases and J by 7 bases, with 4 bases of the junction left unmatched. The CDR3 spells CASSIQGAFGYTF. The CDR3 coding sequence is TGTGCCAGTAGTATCCAGGGGGCCTTTGGCTACACCTTC.

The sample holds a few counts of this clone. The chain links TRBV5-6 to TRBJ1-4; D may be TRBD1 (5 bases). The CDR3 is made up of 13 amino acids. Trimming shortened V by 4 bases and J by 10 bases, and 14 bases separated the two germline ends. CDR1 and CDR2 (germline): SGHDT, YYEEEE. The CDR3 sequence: CASSLYSGGKLFF. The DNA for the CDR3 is TGTGCCAGCAGCCTGTACTCCGGGGGAAAACTGTTTTTT.

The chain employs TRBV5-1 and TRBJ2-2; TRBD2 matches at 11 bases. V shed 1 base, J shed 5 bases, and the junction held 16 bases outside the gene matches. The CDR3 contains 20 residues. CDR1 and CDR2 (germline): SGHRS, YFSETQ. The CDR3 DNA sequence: TGCGCCAGCAGCTTGAGTTTCCGGACTAGCGGGCCTCGGGGTACCGGGGAGCTGTTTTTT. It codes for CASSLSFRTSGPRGTGELFF.

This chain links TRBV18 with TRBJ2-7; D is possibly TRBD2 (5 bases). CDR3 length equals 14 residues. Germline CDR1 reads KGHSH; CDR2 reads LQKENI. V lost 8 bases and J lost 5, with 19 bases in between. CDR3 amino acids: CASTPDTVRDEQYF. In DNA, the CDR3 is TGTGCCAGCACCCCGGATACTGTGAGGGACGAGCAGTACTTC.

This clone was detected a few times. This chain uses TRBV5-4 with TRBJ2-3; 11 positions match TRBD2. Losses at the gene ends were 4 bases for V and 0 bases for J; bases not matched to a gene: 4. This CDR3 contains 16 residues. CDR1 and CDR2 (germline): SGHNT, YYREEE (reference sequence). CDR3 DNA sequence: TGTGCCAGCAGCGAAGGGACTAGCGGAAGCACAGATACGCAGTATTTT. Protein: CASSEGTSGSTDTQYF.

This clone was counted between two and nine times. The DNA for the CDR3 is TGTGCCAGTAGTATTAAGCCCTACTACGAGCAGTACTTC. Protein sequence: CASSIKPYYEQYF. The chain joins TRBV19 to TRBJ2-7, with D unresolved. The CDR3 consists of 13 residues. Trimming removed 3 bases at V and 3 bases at J, with 9 bases between. The germline V gene has CDR1 LNHDA and CDR2 SQIVND (reference sequence).

This chain's CDR3 is CASSLLAGGETQYF. For the CDR3, the DNA is TGTGCCAGCAGCTTGTTGGCGGGAGGGGAGACCCAGTACTTC. V usage is TRBV5-4 and J usage is TRBJ2-5, with 9 positions matching TRBD2. The V gene end was trimmed by 1 base and the J gene end by 5 bases; junction bases not matched to a gene: 3. The germline V gene has CDR1 SGHNT and CDR2 YYREEE (reference sequence). This CDR3 contains 14 residues.

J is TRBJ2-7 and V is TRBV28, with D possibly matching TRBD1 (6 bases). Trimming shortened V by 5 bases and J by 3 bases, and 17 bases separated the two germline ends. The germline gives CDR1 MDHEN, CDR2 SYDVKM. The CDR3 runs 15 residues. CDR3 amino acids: CASSRFGTKDYEQYF. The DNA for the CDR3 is TGTGCCAGCAGTAGATTCGGGACAAAAGACTACGAGCAGTACTTC.

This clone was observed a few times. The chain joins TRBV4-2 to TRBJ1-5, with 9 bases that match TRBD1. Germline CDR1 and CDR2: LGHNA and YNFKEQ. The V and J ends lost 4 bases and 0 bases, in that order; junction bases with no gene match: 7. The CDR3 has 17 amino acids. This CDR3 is CASSLETGGYSNQPQHF. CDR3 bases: TGTGCCAGCAGCCTAGAGACAGGGGGATATAGCAATCAGCCCCAGCATTTT.

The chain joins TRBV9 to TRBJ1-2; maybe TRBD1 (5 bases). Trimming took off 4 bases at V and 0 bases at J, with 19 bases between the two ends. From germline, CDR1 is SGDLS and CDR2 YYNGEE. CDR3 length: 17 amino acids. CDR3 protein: CASSRRGDRPANYGYTF. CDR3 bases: TGTGCCAGCAGCCGGAGAGGCGACAGACCTGCTAACTATGGCTACACCTTC. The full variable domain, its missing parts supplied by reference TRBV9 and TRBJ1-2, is DSGVTQTPKHLITATGQRVTLRCSPRSGDLSVYWYQQSLDQGLQFLIQYYNGEERAKGNILERFSAQQFPDLHSELNLSSLELGDSALYFCASSRRGDRPANYGYTFGSGTRLTVV.

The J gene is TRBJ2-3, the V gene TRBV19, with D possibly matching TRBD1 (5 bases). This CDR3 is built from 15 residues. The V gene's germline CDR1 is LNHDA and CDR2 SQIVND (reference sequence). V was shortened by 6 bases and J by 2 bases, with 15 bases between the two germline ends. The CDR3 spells CASRLGRANTDTQYF. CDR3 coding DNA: TGTGCCAGTAGGCTCGGCAGGGCCAACACAGATACGCAGTATTTT.

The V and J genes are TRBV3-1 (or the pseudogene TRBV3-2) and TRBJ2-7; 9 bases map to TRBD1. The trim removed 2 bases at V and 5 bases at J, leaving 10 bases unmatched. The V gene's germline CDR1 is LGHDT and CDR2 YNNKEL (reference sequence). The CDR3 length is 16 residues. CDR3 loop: CASSQRDRGYIDEQYF. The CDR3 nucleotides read TGTGCCAGCAGCCAAAGAGACAGGGGGTATATCGACGAGCAGTACTTC.

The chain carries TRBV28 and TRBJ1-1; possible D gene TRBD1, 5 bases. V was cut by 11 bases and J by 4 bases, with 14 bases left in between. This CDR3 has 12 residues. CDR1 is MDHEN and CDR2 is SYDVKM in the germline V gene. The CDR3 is CAVGRGGTEAFF. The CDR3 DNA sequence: TGTGCCGTTGGTCGGGGGGGCACTGAAGCTTTCTTT.

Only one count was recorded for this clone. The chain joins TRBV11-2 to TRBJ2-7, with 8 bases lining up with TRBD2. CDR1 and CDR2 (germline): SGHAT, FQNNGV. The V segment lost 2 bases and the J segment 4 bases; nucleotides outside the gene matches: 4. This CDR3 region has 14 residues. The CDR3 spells CASSLSGSTYEQYF. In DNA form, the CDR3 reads TGTGCCAGCAGCTTAAGCGGGAGTACTTACGAGCAGTACTTC.